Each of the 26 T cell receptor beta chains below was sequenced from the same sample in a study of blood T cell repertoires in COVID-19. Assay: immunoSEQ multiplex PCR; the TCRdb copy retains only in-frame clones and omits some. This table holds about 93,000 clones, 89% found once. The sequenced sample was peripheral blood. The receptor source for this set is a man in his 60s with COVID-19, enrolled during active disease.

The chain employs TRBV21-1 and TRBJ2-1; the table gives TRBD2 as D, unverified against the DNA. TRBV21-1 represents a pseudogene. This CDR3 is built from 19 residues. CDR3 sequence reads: CASKKLGLAGGMGGNEQFF. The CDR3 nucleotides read TGTGCCAGCAAAAAGCTCGGACTAGCGGGAGGAATGGGTGGTAATGAGCAGTTCTTC.

CDR3 nucleotides: TGTGCCAGCAGCGTAGTAGGGGAGGGCGAAAAACTGTTTTTT. Translating gives CASSVVGEGEKLFF. This rearrangement joins TRBV9 to TRBJ1-4; weak D call: TRBD1 (5 bases). Trimming left V 0 bases short and J 8 bases short, with 11 bases between. Germline V lookup: CDR1 SGDLS, CDR2 YYNGEE. This CDR3 has 14 residues.

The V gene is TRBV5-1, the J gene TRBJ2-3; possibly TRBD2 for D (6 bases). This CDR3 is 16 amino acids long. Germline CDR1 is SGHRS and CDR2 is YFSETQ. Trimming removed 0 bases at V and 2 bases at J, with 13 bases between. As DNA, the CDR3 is TGCGCCAGCAGCTTGGCCGGAGGGGCCTACACAGATACGCAGTATTTT. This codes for CASSLAGGAYTDTQYF.

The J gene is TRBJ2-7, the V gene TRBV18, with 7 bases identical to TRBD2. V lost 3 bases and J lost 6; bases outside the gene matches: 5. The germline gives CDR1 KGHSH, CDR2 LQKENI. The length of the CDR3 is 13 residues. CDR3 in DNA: TGTGCCAGCTCACCTTCGACTAGCCGCGAGCAGTACTTC. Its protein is CASSPSTSREQYF.

In DNA form, the CDR3 reads TGCGCCAGCAGCTTGGTTCCGGGGACAGATAATTCACCCCTCCACTTT. This sequence encodes CASSLVPGTDNSPLHF. This sequence joins TRBV5-1 and TRBJ1-6, with TRBD1 matching over 7 bases. CDR3 length: 16 residues. Per germline, CDR1 SGHRS and CDR2 YFSETQ. Trimming cost V 0 bases and J 5 bases; bases outside gene matches: 5.

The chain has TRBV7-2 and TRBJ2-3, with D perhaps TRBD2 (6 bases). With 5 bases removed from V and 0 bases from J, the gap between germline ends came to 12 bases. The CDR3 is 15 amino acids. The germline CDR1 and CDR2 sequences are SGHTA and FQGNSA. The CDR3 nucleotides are TGTGCCAGCAGCCCTTCCCGGGAGAGCACAGATACGCAGTATTTT. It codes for CASSPSRESTDTQYF.

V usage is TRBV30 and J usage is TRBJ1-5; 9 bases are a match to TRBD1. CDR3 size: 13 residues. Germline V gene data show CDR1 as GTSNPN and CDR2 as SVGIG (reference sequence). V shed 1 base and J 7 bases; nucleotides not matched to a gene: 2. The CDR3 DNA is TGTGCCTGGAGTGAGGACAGGGGACAGCCCCAGCATTTT. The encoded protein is CAWSEDRGQPQHF.

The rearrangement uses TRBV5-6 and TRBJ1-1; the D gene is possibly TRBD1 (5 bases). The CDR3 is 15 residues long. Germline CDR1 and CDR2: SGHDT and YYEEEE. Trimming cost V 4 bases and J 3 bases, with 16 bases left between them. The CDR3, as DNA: TGTGCCAGCAGCATTTGGACAAATCTAGACACTGAAGCTTTCTTT. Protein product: CASSIWTNLDTEAFF.

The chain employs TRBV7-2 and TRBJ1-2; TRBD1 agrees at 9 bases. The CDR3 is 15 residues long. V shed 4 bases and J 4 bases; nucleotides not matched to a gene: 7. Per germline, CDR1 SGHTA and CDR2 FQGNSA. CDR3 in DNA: TGTGCCAGCAGCTCAGTTGGGACAGGGCCCTATGGCTACACCTTC. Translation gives CASSSVGTGPYGYTF.

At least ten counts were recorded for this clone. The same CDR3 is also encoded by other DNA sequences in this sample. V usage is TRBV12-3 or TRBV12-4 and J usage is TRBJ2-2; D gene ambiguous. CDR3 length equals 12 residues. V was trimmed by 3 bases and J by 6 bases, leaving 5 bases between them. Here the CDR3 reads CASSFYPGELFF. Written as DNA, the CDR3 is TGTGCCAGCAGTTTCTACCCCGGGGAGCTGTTTTTT.

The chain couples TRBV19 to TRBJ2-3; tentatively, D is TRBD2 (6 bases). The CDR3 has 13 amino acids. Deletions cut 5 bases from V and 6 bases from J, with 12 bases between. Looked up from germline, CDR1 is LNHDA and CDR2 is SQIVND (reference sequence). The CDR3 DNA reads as TGTGCCAGTAGTTTCGGACTAACGGATACGCAGTATTTT. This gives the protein CASSFGLTDTQYF.

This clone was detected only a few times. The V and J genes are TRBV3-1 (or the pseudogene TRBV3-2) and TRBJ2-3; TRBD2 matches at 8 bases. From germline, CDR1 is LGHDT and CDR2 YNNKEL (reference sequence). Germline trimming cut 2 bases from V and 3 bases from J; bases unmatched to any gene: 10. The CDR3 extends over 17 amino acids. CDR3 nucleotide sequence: TGTGCCAGCAGCCAATCCAGTAGGACTAGCATTACAGATACGCAGTATTTT. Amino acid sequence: CASSQSSRTSITDTQYF.

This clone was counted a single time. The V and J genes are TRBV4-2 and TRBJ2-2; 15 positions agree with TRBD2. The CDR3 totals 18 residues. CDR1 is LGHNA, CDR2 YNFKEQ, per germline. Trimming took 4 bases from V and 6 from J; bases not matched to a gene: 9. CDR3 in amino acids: CASSPRGLAGGFAGELFF. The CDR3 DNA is TGTGCCAGCAGCCCCCGGGGACTAGCGGGAGGATTTGCCGGGGAGCTGTTTTTT.

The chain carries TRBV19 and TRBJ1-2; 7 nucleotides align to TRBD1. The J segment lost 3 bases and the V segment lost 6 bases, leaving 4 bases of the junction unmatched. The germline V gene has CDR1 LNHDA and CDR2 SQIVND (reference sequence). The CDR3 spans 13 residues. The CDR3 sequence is CASSRQGDYGYTF. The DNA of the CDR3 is TGTGCCAGTAGCCGACAGGGAGACTATGGCTACACCTTC.

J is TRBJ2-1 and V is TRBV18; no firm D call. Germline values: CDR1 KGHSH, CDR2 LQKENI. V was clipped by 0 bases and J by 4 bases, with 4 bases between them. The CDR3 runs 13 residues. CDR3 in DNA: TGTGCCAGCTCACCACCCGGGTACAATGAGCAGTTCTTC. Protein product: CASSPPGYNEQFF.

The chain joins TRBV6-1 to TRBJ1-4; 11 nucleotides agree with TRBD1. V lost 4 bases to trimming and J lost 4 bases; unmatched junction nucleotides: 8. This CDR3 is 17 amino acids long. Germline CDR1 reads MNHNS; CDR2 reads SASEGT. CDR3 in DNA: TGTGCCAGCAGTGGGGGACAGGGGGACTCGTTTAATGAAAAACTGTTTTTT. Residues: CASSGGQGDSFNEKLFF.

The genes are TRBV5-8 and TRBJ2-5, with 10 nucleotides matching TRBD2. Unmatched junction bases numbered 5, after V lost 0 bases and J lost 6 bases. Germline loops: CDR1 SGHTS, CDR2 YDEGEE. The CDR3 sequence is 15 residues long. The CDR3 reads CASSLGSGRVKTQYF. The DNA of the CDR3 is TGTGCCAGCAGCTTGGGGAGCGGGAGGGTGAAGACCCAGTACTTC.

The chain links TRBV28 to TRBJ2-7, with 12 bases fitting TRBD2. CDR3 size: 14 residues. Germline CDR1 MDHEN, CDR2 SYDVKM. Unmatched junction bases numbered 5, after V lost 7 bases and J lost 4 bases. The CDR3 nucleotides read TGTGCCAGCACCCTAGCGGGAGGGCCGTACGAGCAGTACTTC. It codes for CASTLAGGPYEQYF.

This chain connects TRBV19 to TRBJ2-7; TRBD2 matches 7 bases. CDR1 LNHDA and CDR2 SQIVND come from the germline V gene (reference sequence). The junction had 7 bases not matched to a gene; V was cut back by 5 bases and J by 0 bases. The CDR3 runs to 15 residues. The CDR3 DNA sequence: TGTGCCAGTAGTCTTAAGCGGGAAAGCTCCTACGAGCAGTACTTC. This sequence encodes CASSLKRESSYEQYF.

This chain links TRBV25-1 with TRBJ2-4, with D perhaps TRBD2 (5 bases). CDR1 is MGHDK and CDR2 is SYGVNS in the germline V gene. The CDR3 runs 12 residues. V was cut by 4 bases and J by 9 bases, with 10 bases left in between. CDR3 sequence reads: CASSGDRGIQYF. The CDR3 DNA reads TGTGCCAGCAGTGGAGATCGGGGCATTCAGTACTTC.

CDR3 region: CSVRTGGGNQPQHF. Here the CDR3 DNA reads TGCAGCGTCCGAACAGGGGGAGGCAATCAGCCCCAGCATTTT. V and J are TRBV29-1 and TRBJ1-5, with 8 nucleotides matching TRBD1. The CDR3 is 14 amino acids. V gave up 6 bases and J gave up 2 bases; unmatched junction bases: 6. CDR1 and CDR2 from the germline V gene are SQVTM and ANQGSEA.

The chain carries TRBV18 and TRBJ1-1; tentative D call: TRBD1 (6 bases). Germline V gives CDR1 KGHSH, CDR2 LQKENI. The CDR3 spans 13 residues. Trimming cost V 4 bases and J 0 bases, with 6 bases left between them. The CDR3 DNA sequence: TGTGCCAGCTCACAGGGGGTGAACACTGAAGCTTTCTTT. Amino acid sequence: CASSQGVNTEAFF.

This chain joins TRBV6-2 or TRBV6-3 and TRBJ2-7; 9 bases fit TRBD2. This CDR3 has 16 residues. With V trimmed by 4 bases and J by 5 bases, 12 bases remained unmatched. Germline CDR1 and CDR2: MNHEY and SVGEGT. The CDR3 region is CASSSPRASGKDEQYF. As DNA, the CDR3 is TGTGCCAGCAGTTCCCCCCGGGCTAGCGGGAAAGACGAGCAGTACTTC.

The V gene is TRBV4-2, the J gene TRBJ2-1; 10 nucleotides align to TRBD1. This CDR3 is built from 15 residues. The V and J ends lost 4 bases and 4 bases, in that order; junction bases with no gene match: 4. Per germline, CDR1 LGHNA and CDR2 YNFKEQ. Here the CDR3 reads CASSPDRGEYNEQFF. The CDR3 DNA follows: TGTGCCAGCAGCCCGGACAGGGGGGAGTACAATGAGCAGTTCTTC.

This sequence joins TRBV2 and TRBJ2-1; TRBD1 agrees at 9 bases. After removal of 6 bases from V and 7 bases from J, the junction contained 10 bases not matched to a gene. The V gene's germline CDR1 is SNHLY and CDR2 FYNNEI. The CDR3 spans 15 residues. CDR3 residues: CASRGPGTGRNEQFF. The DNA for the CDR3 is TGTGCCAGCAGGGGCCCCGGGACAGGGCGAAATGAGCAGTTCTTC. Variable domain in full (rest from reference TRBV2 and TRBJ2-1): EPEVTQTPSHQVTQMGQEVILRCVPISNHLYFYWYRQILGQKVEFLVSFYNNEISEKSEIFDDQFSVERPDGSNFTLKIRSTKLEDSAMYFCASRGPGTGRNEQFFGPGTRLTVL.

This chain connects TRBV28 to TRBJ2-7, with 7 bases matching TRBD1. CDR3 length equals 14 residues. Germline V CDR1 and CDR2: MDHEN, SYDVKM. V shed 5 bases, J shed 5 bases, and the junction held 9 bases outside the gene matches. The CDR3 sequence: CASSLTDRRDEQYF. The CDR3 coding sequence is TGTGCCAGCAGTCTAACGGACAGGAGAGACGAGCAGTACTTC.